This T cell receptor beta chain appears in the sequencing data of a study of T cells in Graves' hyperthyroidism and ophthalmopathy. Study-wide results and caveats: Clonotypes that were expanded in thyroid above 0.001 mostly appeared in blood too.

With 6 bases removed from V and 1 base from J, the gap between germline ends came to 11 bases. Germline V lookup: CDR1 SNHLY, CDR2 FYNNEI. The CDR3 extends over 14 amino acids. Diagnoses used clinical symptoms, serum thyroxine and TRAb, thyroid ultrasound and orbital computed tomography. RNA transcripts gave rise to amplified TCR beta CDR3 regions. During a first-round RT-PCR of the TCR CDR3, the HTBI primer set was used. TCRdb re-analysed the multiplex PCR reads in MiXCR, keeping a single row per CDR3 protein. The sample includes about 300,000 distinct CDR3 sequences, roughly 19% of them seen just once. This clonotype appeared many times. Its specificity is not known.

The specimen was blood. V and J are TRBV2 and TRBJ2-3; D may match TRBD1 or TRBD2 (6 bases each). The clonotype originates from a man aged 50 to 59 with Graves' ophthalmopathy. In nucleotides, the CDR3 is TGTGCCAGCAGCAATAGGGGGGGCACAGATACGCAGTATTTT. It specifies CASSNRGGTDTQYF.